This TCR beta chain was recovered during a study of T cell responses to AZD1222 COVID-19 vaccine. On the study more broadly: Second-dose groups at about 4 or about 12 weeks were pooled. General study points: Donor demographics were predominantly white British with a female majority; clonal diversity may be underestimated. Unmutated variant regions are reportedly targeted by nearly half of spike-specific TCRs.

For this clone: Antigen unknown.

Clones were read by immunoSEQ multiplex PCR, and TCRdb kept only the in-frame ones, dropping some. The table lists approximately 190,000 clones, approximately 91% of them singletons. The V and J ends lost 2 bases and 4 bases, in that order; junction bases with no gene match: 4. The CDR3 consists of 15 residues. Per germline, CDR1 SGHNT and CDR2 YYREEE (reference sequence). V usage is TRBV5-4 and J usage is TRBJ2-1, with 9 bases matching TRBD2. The source is an adult in good health. Material: peripheral blood, obtained on day 0 of AZD1222 vaccination. CDR3 in DNA: TGTGCCAGCAGCTTCTCTAGCGGGGTGTACAATGAGCAGTTCTTC. Amino acid sequence: CASSFSSGVYNEQFF.